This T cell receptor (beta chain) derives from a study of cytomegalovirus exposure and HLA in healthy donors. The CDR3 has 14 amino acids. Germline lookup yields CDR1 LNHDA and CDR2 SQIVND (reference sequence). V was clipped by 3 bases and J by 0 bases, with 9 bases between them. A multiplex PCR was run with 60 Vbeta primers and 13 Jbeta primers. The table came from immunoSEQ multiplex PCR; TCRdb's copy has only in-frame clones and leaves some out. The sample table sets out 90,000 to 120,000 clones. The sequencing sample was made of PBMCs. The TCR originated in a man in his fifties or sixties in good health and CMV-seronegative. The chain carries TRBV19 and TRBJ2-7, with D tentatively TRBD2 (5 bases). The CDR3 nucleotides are TGTGCCAGTAGTATGGACTCGCCCTCCTACGAGCAGTACTTC. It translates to CASSMDSPSYEQYF.